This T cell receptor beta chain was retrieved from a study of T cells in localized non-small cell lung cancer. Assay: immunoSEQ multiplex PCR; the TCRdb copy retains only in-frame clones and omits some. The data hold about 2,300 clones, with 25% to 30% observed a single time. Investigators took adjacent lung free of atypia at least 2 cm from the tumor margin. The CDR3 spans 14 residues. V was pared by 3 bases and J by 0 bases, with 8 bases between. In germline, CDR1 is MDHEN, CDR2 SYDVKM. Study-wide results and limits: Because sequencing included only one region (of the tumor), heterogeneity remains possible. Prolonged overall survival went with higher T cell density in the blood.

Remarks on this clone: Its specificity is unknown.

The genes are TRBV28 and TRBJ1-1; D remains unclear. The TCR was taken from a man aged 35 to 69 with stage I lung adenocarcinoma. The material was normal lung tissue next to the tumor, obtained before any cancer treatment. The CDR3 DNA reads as TGTGCCAGCAGTTTTTGGGGAATGAACACTGAAGCTTTCTTT. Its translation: CASSFWGMNTEAFF.